This TCR beta chain was profiled in a study of blood T cells in healthy people across ages. Study conclusions and caveats: Because sorting was not performed, PBMCs prevented conclusive naive versus antigen-experienced comparison. There were more naive CD4+ cells and higher diversity in long-lived donors than in aged donors. Per million T cells, the diversity of TCR beta decreased roughly linearly as age advanced. Not knowing donor CMV status may have confounded expanded clonotype changes.

The CDR3 runs to 13 residues. V was trimmed by 5 bases and J by 2 bases, leaving 11 bases between them. Germline CDR1 SGHRS, CDR2 YFSETQ. A second PCR, run for roughly 7 to 12 cycles, used a sample-barcoded 5' primer plus a J-beta primer mix. TCRdb processed the 5' RACE reads anew with MiXCR; each CDR3 protein has one entry. The repertoire consists of approximately 1.5 million distinct CDR3 sequences, with roughly 32% occurring once and the leading ten covering roughly 12%. About this clonotype itself: Its cognate antigen is unknown.

Sequences were obtained from blood. The chain has TRBV5-1 and TRBJ2-7; tentative D call: TRBD2 (5 bases). This clonotype was sampled from a woman aged 25 to 39 in good health. The DNA for the CDR3 is TGCGCCAGCAGACAGAGGGCCACCTACGAGCAGTACTTC. Its translation is CASRQRATYEQYF.